The 14 T cell receptor beta chains below all came from one sample that was sequenced in a study of Ad26.COV2.S vaccination and SARS-CoV-2 variants. Only in-frame clones appear in the TCRdb table, and some are missing; sequencing was by immunoSEQ multiplex PCR. The sample has about 680,000 clones, roughly 90% seen once. Treatment described: roughly 20 received Ad26.COV2.S at low or high dose, single or two shots; roughly five received placebo; per-sample allocation not given. Samples analyzed were those drawn on day 63 after the first vaccine or placebo injection. The starting material was peripheral blood, obtained in a trial of Ad26.COV2.S vaccine versus placebo. These receptors all stem from a person between 18 and 65 years old who received the Ad26.COV2.S COVID-19 vaccine or a placebo.

Points on this clone: The sample contains more than one DNA sequence encoding this CDR3. The rearrangement links TRBV7-9 to TRBJ2-3, with 8 bases identical to TRBD1. This CDR3 region has 14 residues. Germline lookup yields CDR1 SEHNR and CDR2 FQNEAQ (reference sequence). V lost 5 bases to trimming and J lost 3 bases; unmatched junction nucleotides: 4. CDR3 DNA: TGTGCCAGCAGCCCCCGACAGGGGACAGATACGCAGTATTTT. The encoded protein is CASSPRQGTDTQYF.

The J gene is TRBJ1-2, the V gene TRBV5-1; 9 nucleotides align to TRBD1. Losses at the gene ends were 4 bases for V and 2 bases for J; bases not matched to a gene: 0. Looked up from germline, CDR1 is SGHRS and CDR2 is YFSETQ. The length of the CDR3 is 13 residues. CDR3 DNA sequence: TGCGCCAGCAGCGGGACAGGGAACTATGGCTACACCTTC. Translation gives CASSGTGNYGYTF.

The chain employs TRBV6-5 and TRBJ2-5; TRBD1 aligns across 8 bases. Germline V CDR1 and CDR2: MNHEY, SVGAGI. With V trimmed by 0 bases and J by 5 bases, 5 bases remained unmatched. The CDR3 length is 15 residues. The CDR3 DNA is TGTGCCAGCAGTTACTCGTGGGACAGGAGGGAGACCCAGTACTTC. Amino acid sequence: CASSYSWDRRETQYF.

As for this clone: In the same sample, other DNA sequences code for this CDR3. The rearrangement uses TRBV3-1 (or the pseudogene TRBV3-2) and TRBJ1-2; no reliable D call. Germline CDR1 LGHDT, CDR2 YNNKEL (reference sequence). This CDR3 is built from 14 residues. With 1 base removed from V and 4 bases from J, the gap between germline ends came to 10 bases. The CDR3 here is CASSQGQVSYGYTF. The CDR3 DNA reads TGTGCCAGCAGCCAAGGGCAGGTCTCCTATGGCTACACCTTC.

The chain is built from TRBV10-3 and TRBJ2-7, with D perhaps TRBD1 or TRBD2 (5 bases each). Germline assignment: CDR1 ENHRY and CDR2 SYGVKD. This CDR3 contains 14 residues. V lost 3 bases to trimming and J lost 2 bases, with 11 bases between them. Written as DNA, the CDR3 is TGTGCCATCAGTGATGGGACCCCGACCTACGAGCAGTACTTC. Its protein is CAISDGTPTYEQYF.

The J gene is TRBJ2-5, the V gene TRBV2, with 7 bases aligning to TRBD2. The V segment lost 8 bases and the J segment 4 bases; nucleotides outside the gene matches: 10. Germline V gives CDR1 SNHLY, CDR2 FYNNEI. CDR3 size: 14 residues. The chain's CDR3 is CASWKKRGVETQYF. CDR3 DNA: TGTGCCAGCTGGAAAAAGCGGGGAGTAGAGACCCAGTACTTC.

This chain uses TRBV19 with TRBJ2-3; possible D gene TRBD2, 6 bases. CDR1 is LNHDA and CDR2 is SQIVND in the germline V gene (reference sequence). Between the trimmed V and J ends, which lost 6 bases and 2 bases, there was a span of 9 bases. CDR3 size: 13 residues. The CDR3 reads CASRRDLTDTQYF. CDR3 DNA: TGTGCCAGTAGGCGGGACCTCACAGATACGCAGTATTTT. The full variable domain, its missing parts supplied by reference TRBV19 and TRBJ2-3, is DGGITQSPKYLFRKEGQNVTLSCEQNLNHDAMYWYRQDPGQGLRLIYYSQIVNDFQKGDIAEGYSVSREKKESFPLTVTSAQKNPTAFYLCASRRDLTDTQYFGPGTRLTVL.

The chain couples TRBV11-1 to TRBJ2-1; D gene unclear. The CDR3 covers 13 residues. V was shortened by 2 bases and J by 10 bases, with 12 bases between the two germline ends. The germline CDR1 and CDR2 sequences are SGHAT and FQDESV (reference sequence). CDR3: CASSLKFPVEQFF. CDR3 bases: TGTGCCAGCAGCTTAAAGTTCCCGGTGGAGCAGTTCTTC.

The chain couples TRBV18 to TRBJ2-3, with 12 nucleotides matching TRBD1. Trimming at V came to 5 bases and at J to 5 bases, leaving 8 bases not matched to a gene. CDR1 is KGHSH and CDR2 is LQKENI in the germline V gene. There are 16 residues in the CDR3. The chain's CDR3 is CASSATGTGGRDTQYF. CDR3 coding DNA: TGTGCCAGCTCAGCGACCGGGACAGGGGGCCGAGATACGCAGTATTTT.

The rearrangement links TRBV6-2 or TRBV6-3 to TRBJ1-5; D perhaps matches TRBD1 (5 bases). V was cut by 5 bases and J by 3 bases, with 14 bases left in between. Germline V CDR1 and CDR2: MNHEY, SVGEGT. This CDR3 has 15 residues. This CDR3 reads CASSPHGGNNQPQHF. The CDR3 bases are TGTGCCAGCAGTCCCCATGGGGGAAACAATCAGCCCCAGCATTTT.

This clone was detected only once. This chain links TRBV27 with TRBJ2-3; 9 nucleotides agree with TRBD2. V was clipped by 4 bases and J by 0 bases; unmatched bases: 8. The CDR3 contains 17 residues. The germline CDR1 and CDR2 sequences are MNHEY and SMNVEV (reference sequence). CDR3 amino acids: CASSSSGLATSTDTQYF. As DNA, the CDR3 is TGTGCCAGCAGTTCATCCGGACTAGCGACTAGCACAGATACGCAGTATTTT.

The V call is TRBV29-1, the J call TRBJ1-5; D is uncertain. The CDR3 has 13 amino acids. The V end was cut by 4 bases, the J end by 4 bases, with 11 bases between. The germline V gene has CDR1 SQVTM and CDR2 ANQGSEA. In DNA form, the CDR3 reads TGCAGCGTTGGAGTACAGCCGAATCAGCCCCAGCATTTT. Translated, it gives CSVGVQPNQPQHF. Variable domain in full (rest from reference TRBV29-1 and TRBJ1-5): SAVISQKPSRDICQRGTSLTIQCQVDSQVTMMFWYRQQPGQSLTLIATANQGSEATYESGFVIDKFPISRPNLTFSTLTVSNMSPEDSSIYLCSVGVQPNQPQHFGDGTRLSIL.

The chain links TRBV7-2 to TRBJ2-1; 10 nucleotides agree with TRBD2. Looked up from germline, CDR1 is SGHTA and CDR2 is FQGNSA. The V and J ends lost 1 base and 10 bases, in that order; junction bases with no gene match: 7. This CDR3 contains 15 residues. The CDR3 loop reads CASSLVAGGNGEQFF. Written as DNA, the CDR3 is TGTGCCAGCAGCTTAGTAGCGGGGGGAAATGGGGAGCAGTTCTTC.

DNA for the CDR3: TGTGCCAGCAGTGAAGAACACACTGCTTATAATTCACCCCTCCACTTT. This sequence encodes CASSEEHTAYNSPLHF. The rearrangement joins TRBV2 to TRBJ1-6; no clear D gene. Germline CDR1 SNHLY, CDR2 FYNNEI. The V end was cut by 1 base, the J end by 4 bases, with 11 bases between. CDR3 size: 16 residues. The full variable domain, in which reference TRBV2 and TRBJ1-6 provide the parts outside the CDR3, is EPEVTQTPSHQVTQMGQEVILRCVPISNHLYFYWYRQILGQKVEFLVSFYNNEISEKSEIFDDQFSVERPDGSNFTLKIRSTKLEDSAMYFCASSEEHTAYNSPLHFGNGTRLTVT.